These 10 T cell receptor beta chains came from one sample sequenced in a study of shared clonotypes between healthy human individuals. Assay: immunoSEQ multiplex PCR; the TCRdb copy retains only in-frame clones and omits some. The data show under 2.5 million clones, 92% seen once. Sequenced input: naive CD4+ T cells from PBMCs. Subset given: CD45RA+ positively selected. The receptors were gathered from a man aged 18 to 30 in good health. Some clones in this sample may be carry-over from other donors' samples.

In the case of this clone: Because the CDR3 is missing its conserved closing phenylalanine or tryptophan, this is likely a read error. Because the CDR3's place on the DNA is in doubt, the DNA is left out and the CDR3 is given as listed by TCRdb. V gene TRBV6-4 combines with J gene TRBJ2-4; TRBD1 is the table's D call and was not checked against the DNA. Including both end residues, the CDR3 is 11 amino acids long. From germline, CDR1 is MRHNA and CDR2 SNTAGT. CDR3: CASSDPGARFN.

This clone has only one observation. The rearrangement uses TRBV10-2 and TRBJ1-3, with unresolved D. Germline assignment: CDR1 WSHSY and CDR2 SAAADI. The length of the CDR3 is 15 residues. The germline V and J ends were trimmed by 3 bases and 0 bases, with 9 bases remaining between them. The CDR3 sequence: CASSDPALSGNTIYF. CDR3 nucleotides: TGCGCCAGCAGTGACCCAGCCCTCTCTGGAAACACCATATATTTT.

With respect to this clone: The same CDR3 also results from other DNA sequences found in this sample. The chain couples TRBV28 to TRBJ2-3; D gene unclear. The CDR3 has 15 amino acids. CDR1 MDHEN and CDR2 SYDVKM come from the germline V gene. Between the trimmed V and J ends, which lost 3 bases and 2 bases, there was a span of 12 bases. Written as DNA, the CDR3 is TGTGCCAGCAGTTTTTCGGCCGGGTACACAGATACGCAGTATTTT. It codes for CASSFSAGYTDTQYF.

The chain carries TRBV30 and TRBJ2-4, with 11 bases that match TRBD2. The CDR3 extends over 17 amino acids. Per the germline V gene, CDR1 is GTSNPN and CDR2 is SVGIG (reference sequence). With 5 bases clipped from V and 0 bases from J, the junction kept 9 bases outside the gene matches. In nucleotides, the CDR3 is TGTGCCTGGGCTCTCACCCTAGCGGGAGGAGCCAAAAACATTCAGTACTTC. Translating gives CAWALTLAGGAKNIQYF.

The V and J genes are TRBV5-6 and TRBJ2-5; TRBD2 matches at 9 bases. Trimming cost V 4 bases and J 2 bases; bases outside gene matches: 3. Germline CDR1 reads SGHDT; CDR2 reads YYEEEE. The CDR3 runs 14 residues. CDR3 loop: CASSELAGQETQYF. In DNA form, the CDR3 reads TGTGCCAGCAGCGAGCTAGCGGGACAAGAGACCCAGTACTTC.

This chain connects TRBV4-3 to TRBJ2-7; TRBD1 might be the D (6 bases). Between the trimmed V and J ends, which lost 1 base and 5 bases, there was a span of 15 bases. The V gene's germline CDR1 is LGHNA and CDR2 YSLEER. This CDR3 region has 15 residues. CDR3 sequence (DNA): TGCGCCAGCAGCCAAGCCCGGACAGTGTACCACGAGCAGTACTTC. Protein sequence: CASSQARTVYHEQYF.

V gene TRBV6-1 combines with J gene TRBJ2-5; 7 nucleotides match TRBD2. This CDR3 contains 14 residues. The ends lost 5 bases at V and 4 bases at J; junction bases unmatched: 7. The germline V gene encodes CDR1 MNHNS and CDR2 SASEGT. This CDR3 reads CASSQSSGRETQYF. CDR3 nucleotides: TGTGCCAGCAGTCAATCTAGCGGCCGAGAGACCCAGTACTTC.

The DNA of the CDR3 is TGTGCCAGCAGCGTAGGGCGCGAGGGGAAACTGTTTTTT. Its protein is CASSVGREGKLFF. The rearrangement joins TRBV9 to TRBJ1-4; the D gene is possibly TRBD1 (5 bases). CDR3 length equals 13 residues. Trimming pared 0 bases from V and 11 bases from J, leaving 11 bases between. Germline V gene sequence: CDR1 SGDLS, CDR2 YYNGEE.

The genes are TRBV28 and TRBJ1-2, with D possibly matching TRBD1 (6 bases). The germline V gene encodes CDR1 MDHEN and CDR2 SYDVKM. The CDR3 has 15 residues. Trimming cost V 6 bases and J 2 bases, with 16 bases left between them. The CDR3 DNA sequence: TGTGCCAGCAGGAACGGGGGCCCTCTAAACTATGGCTACACCTTC. This gives the protein CASRNGGPLNYGYTF.

The rearrangement joins TRBV5-4 to TRBJ2-4; 8 bases are a match to TRBD2. Germline-derived CDR1 and CDR2 are SGHNT and YYREEE (reference sequence). V was pared by 1 base and J by 6 bases, with 9 bases of the junction left unmatched. The CDR3 covers 16 residues. CDR3 sequence reads: CASSLWSGRGGNIQYF. CDR3 sequence (DNA): TGTGCCAGCAGCTTGTGGAGCGGGAGAGGGGGAAACATTCAGTACTTC.